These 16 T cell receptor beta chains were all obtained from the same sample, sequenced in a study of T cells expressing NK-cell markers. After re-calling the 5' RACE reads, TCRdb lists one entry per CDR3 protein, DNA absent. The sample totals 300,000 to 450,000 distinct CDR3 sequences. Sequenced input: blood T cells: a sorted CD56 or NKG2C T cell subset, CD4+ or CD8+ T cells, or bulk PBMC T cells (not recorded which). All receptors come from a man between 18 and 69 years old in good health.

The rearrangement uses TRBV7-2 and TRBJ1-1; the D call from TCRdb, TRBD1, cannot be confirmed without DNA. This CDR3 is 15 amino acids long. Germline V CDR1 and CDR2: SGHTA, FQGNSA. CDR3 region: CASSKDFRGLTEAFF.

The CDR3 sequence is CASSPHQGSGVDRTDTQYF. The chain couples TRBV3-1 to TRBJ2-3; TCRdb proposes TRBD1, but this gene call is untestable without DNA. Germline V CDR1 and CDR2: LGHDT, YNNKEL (reference sequence). This CDR3 is built from 19 residues.

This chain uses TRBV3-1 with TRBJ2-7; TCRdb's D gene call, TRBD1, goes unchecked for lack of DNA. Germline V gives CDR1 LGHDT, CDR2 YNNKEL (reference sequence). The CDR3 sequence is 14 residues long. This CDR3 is CASSQDLDRGEQYF.

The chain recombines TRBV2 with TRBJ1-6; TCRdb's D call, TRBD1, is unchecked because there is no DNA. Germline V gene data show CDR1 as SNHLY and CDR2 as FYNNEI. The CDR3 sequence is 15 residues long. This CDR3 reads CASSEVGQGNSPLHF.

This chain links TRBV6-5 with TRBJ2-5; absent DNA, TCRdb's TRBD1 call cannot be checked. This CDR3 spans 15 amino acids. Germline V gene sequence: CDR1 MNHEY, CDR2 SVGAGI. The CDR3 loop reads CASSYYGKSQETQYF.

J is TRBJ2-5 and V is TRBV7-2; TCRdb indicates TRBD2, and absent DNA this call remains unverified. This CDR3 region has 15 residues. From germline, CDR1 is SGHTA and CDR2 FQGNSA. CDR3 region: CASSLDRTNLETQYF.

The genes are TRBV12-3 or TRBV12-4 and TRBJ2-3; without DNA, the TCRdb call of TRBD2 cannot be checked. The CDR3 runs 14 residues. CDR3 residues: CASTLGGSTDTQYF.

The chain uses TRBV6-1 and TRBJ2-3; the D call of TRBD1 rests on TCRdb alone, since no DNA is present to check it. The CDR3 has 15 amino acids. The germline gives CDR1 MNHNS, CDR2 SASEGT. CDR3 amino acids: CASKDRDSPPDTQYF.

CDR3 protein: CAWTGRNTIYF. V usage is TRBV30 and J usage is TRBJ1-3; TCRdb calls TRBD1, which cannot be checked without DNA. This CDR3 is 11 amino acids long. Germline-derived CDR1 and CDR2 are GTSNPN and SVGIG (reference sequence).

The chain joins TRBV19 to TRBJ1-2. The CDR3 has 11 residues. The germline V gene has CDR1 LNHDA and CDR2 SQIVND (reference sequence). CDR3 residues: CASSVHYGYTF.

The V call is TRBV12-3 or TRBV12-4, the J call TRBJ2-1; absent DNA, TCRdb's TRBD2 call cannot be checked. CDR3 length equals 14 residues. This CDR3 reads CASSSSSGSGEQFF.

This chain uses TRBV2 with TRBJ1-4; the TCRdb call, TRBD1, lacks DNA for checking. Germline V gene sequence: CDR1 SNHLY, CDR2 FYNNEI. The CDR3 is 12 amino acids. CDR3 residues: CASSRDRGELFF. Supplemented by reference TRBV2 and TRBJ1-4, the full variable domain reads EPEVTQTPSHQVTQMGQEVILRCVPISNHLYFYWYRQILGQKVEFLVSFYNNEISEKSEIFDDQFSVERPDGSNFTLKIRSTKLEDSAMYFCASSRDRGELFFGSGTQLSVL.

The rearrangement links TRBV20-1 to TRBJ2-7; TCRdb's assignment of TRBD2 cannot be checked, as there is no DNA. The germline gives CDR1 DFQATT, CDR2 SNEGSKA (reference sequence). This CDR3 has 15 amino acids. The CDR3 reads CSASRGPSGDYEQYF.

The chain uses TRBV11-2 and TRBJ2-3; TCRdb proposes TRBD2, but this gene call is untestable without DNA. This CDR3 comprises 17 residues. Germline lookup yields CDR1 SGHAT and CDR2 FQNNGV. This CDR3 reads CASSPRGGGGPVDTQYF.

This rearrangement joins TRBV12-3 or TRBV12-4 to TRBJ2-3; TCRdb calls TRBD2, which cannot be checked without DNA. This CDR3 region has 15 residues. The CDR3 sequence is CASSLGRLAEDTQYF.

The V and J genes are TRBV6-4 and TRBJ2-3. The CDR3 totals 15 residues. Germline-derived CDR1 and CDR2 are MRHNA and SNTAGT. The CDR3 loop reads CASSESLDPTDTQYF.